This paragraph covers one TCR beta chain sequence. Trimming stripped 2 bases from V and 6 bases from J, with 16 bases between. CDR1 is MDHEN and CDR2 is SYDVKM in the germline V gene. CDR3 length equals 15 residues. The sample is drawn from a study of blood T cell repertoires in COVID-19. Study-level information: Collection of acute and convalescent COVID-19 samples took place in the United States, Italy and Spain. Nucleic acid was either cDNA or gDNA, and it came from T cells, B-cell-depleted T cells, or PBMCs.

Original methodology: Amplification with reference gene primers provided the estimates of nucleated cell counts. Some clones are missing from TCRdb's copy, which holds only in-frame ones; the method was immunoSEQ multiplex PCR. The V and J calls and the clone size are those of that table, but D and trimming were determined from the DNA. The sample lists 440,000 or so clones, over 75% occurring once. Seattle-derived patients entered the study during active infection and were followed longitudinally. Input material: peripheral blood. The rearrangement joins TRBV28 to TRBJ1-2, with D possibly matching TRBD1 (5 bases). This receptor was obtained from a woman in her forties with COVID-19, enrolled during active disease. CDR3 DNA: TGTGCCAGCAGTTTAGGGGGGGGTCCTTCCCATGGCTACACCTTC. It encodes CASSLGGGPSHGYTF.